These T cell receptor beta chains were read from a single sample in a study of Ad26.COV2.S vaccination and SARS-CoV-2 variants. Only in-frame clones appear in the TCRdb table, and some are missing; sequencing was by immunoSEQ multiplex PCR. The sample lists some 290,000 clones, about 86% occurring once. The input for sequencing was peripheral blood, taken in a trial of Ad26.COV2.S vaccine versus placebo. These receptors originate from a person aged 18-60 years who received the Ad26.COV2.S COVID-19 vaccine or a placebo. CDR3s include the opening cysteine and the closing phenylalanine or tryptophan. A D gene is named only where the DNA matches it firmly. Clone size, where shown, is once, few, many, or a class for clones that have expanded.

d_call j_call v_call clone_size cdr3_nt cdr3_aa
NA TRBJ2-2 TRBV9 NA TGTGCCAGCTCAGGTACCGGGGCCCACACCGGGGAGCTGTTTTTT CASSGTGAHTGELFF
TRBD1 TRBJ2-7 TRBV15 many TGTGCCACCAGCACATCCGGGACAGCCTCCCACGAGCAGTACTTC CATSTSGTASHEQYF
TRBD1 TRBJ2-2 TRBV6-6 NA TGTGCCAGCAGTTACTCGGACAGGGTCAATGGGGAGCTGTTTTTT CASSYSDRVNGELFF
TRBD2 TRBJ2-2 TRBV7-9 NA TGTGCCAGCAGCTTGAAGGCCCGACTAGCGGGGGGCAACGGGGAGCTGTTTTTT CASSLKARLAGGNGELFF
NA TRBJ1-2 TRBV6-5 NA TGTGCCAGCAACATGAGGGGAGACTATGGCTACACCTTC CASNMRGDYGYTF
NA TRBJ1-2 TRBV16 NA TGTGCCAGCAGCCAATTTCACGGGCCCGCCGGTTGCACCTTC CASSQFHGPAGCTF
TRBD1 TRBJ1-2 TRBV6-1 NA TGTGCCAGCAGTGAAGGATTCGACAGGGAAGGGGGCTACACCTTC CASSEGFDREGGYTF
NA TRBJ1-5 TRBV5-5 NA TGTGCCAGCAGCTTGGGCAGGGAAAGCAATCAGCCCCAGCATTTT CASSLGRESNQPQHF
NA TRBJ1-3 TRBV30 few TGTGCCTGGAGTGTAGGTACCGGAAACACCATATATTTT CAWSVGTGNTIYF
TRBD1 TRBJ1-2 TRBV5-6 few TGTGCCAGCAGCTCGACAGGGCTCTATGGCTACACCTTC CASSSTGLYGYTF
NA TRBJ1-4 TRBV6-5 NA TGTGCCAGCACTCTTATGATTGCAACTAATGAAAAACTGTTTTTT CASTLMIATNEKLFF
NA TRBJ1-2 TRBV19 few TGTGCCAGTAGTATAGAGGGCCCGGGACCCGTCTATGGCTACACCTTC CASSIEGPGPVYGYTF
NA TRBJ2-7 TRBV15 NA TGTGCCACCAGCAGAAACCCGGCGGATTACAGGGTCTCCTACGAGCAGTACTTC CATSRNPADYRVSYEQYF
NA TRBJ2-2 TRBV24-1 NA TGTGCCACCAGTGATCCGCTGGACAGTTCGAACACCGGGGAGCTGTTTTTT CATSDPLDSSNTGELFF
NA TRBJ1-4 TRBV7-9 NA TGTGCCAGCAGCTTAGAGCCGACAGAAAAACTGTTTTTT CASSLEPTEKLFF
NA TRBJ1-4 TRBV7-2 NA TGTGCCAGCAGCATTGTTGAAGGGAATGAAAAACTGTTTTTT CASSIVEGNEKLFF
TRBD1 TRBJ1-1 TRBV4-3 NA TGCGCCAGCAGCCAAGATCTAGCAGGGGGTACCCATAAGCGTCCTGAAGCTTTCTTT CASSQDLAGGTHKRPEAFF
NA TRBJ2-3 TRBV30 NA TGTGCCTGGAGTGCAGGAGGGAAGGGCGGCTTCAGCACAGATACGCAGTATTTT CAWSAGGKGGFSTDTQYF
TRBD1 TRBJ2-1 TRBV30 NA TGTGCCCGGACAGGGAGGTACAATGAGCAGTTCTTC CARTGRYNEQFF
NA TRBJ2-3 TRBV19 NA TGTGCCAGTAGTCCAGAGCTGGGTACGCAGTATTTT CASSPELGTQYF
NA TRBJ1-5 TRBV29-1 NA TGCAGCGTTGTCCCCGGGACACAGAATTCCAATAGCAATCAGCCCCAGCATTTT CSVVPGTQNSNSNQPQHF
NA TRBJ1-1 TRBV7-6 NA TGTGCCAGCAGCTTATCAGGATGGCAGAACACTGAAGCTTTCTTT CASSLSGWQNTEAFF
NA TRBJ1-1 TRBV6-2/TRBV6-3 once TGTGCCAGCAGTTACTCAGAGGGAGGGATGGTGACTGAAGCTTTCTTT CASSYSEGGMVTEAFF
TRBD1 TRBJ1-3 TRBV30 NA TGTGCCTGGACCGACGAATACAGGGGCGGTATCAGAAACACCATATATTTT CAWTDEYRGGIRNTIYF
TRBD1 TRBJ2-6 TRBV3-1/TRBV3-2 NA TGTGCCAGCAGCCAGACCCGGGACAGAGTCTCTGGGGCCAACGTCCTGACTTTC CASSQTRDRVSGANVLTF